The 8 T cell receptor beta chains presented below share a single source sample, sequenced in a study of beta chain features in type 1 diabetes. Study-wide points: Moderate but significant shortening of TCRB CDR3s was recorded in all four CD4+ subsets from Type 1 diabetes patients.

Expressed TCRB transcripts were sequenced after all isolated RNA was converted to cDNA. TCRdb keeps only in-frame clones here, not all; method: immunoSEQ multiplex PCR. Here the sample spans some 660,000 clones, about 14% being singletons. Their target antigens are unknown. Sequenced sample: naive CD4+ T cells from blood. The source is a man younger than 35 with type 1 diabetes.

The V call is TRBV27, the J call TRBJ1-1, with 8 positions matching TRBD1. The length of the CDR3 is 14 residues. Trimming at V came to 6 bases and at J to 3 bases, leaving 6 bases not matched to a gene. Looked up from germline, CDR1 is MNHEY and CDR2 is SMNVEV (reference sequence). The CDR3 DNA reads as TGTGCCAGCAGCCTTAACAGGGGGGACACTGAAGCTTTCTTT. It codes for CASSLNRGDTEAFF.

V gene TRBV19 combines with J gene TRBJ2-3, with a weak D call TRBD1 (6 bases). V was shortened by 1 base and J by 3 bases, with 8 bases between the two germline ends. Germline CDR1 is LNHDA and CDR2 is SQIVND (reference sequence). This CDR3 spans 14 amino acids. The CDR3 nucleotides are TGTGCCAGTAGTATAGGGGGACAAACAGATACGCAGTATTTT. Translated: CASSIGGQTDTQYF.

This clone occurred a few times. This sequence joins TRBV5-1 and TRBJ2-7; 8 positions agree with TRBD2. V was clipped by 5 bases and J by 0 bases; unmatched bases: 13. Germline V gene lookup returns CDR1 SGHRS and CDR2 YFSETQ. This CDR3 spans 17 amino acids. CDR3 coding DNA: TGCGCCAGCAGGTCTCCCGGGACTAGAAAAAACTCCTACGAGCAGTACTTC. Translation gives CASRSPGTRKNSYEQYF. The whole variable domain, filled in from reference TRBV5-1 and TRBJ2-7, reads KAGVTQTPRYLIKTRGQQVTLSCSPISGHRSVSWYQQTPGQGLQFLFEYFSETQRNKGNFPGRFSGRQFSNSRSEMNVSTLELGDSALYLCASRSPGTRKNSYEQYFGPGTRLTVT.

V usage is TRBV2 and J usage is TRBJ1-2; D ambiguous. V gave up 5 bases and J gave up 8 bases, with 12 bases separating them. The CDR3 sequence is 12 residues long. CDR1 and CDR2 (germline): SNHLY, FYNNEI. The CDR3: CASSLDRGGYTF. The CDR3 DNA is TGTGCCAGCAGTTTGGACCGAGGGGGCTACACCTTC.

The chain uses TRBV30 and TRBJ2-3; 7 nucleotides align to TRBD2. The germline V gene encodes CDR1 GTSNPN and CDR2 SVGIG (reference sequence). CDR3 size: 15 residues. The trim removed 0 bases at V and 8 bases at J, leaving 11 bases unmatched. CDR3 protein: CAWSVSAASSGTQYF. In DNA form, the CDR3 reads TGTGCCTGGAGTGTAAGCGCCGCCTCTAGCGGTACGCAGTATTTT.

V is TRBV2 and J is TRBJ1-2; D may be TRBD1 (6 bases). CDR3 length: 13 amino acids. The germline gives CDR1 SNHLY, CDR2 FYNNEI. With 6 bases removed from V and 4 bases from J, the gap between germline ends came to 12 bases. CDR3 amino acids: CASSLEGGYGYTF. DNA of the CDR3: TGTGCCAGCAGCCTAGAAGGGGGCTATGGCTACACCTTC.

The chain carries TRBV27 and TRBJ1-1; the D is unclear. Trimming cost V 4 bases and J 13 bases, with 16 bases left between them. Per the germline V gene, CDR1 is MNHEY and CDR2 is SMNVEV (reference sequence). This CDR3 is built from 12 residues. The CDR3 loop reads CASSSPGGMDFF. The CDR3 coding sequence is TGTGCCAGCAGTTCCCCAGGAGGGATGGATTTCTTT.

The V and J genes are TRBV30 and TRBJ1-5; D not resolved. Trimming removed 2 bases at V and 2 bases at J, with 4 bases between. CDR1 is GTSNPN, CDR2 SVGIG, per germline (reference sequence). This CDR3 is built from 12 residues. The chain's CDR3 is CAWSFGNQPQHF. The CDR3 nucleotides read TGTGCCTGGAGTTTTGGCAATCAGCCCCAGCATTTT.